Shown below are 9 T cell receptor beta chains from a single sample sequenced in a study of vaccination and CD4 T cells after COVID-19. Their specific antigens are unknown. Once obtained from cultured CD4+ T cells, the DNA was sequenced using the Oncomine TCR Beta short-read assay. TCRdb itself ran the PCR reads through MiXCR, one entry per CDR3 protein. The repertoire consists of some 7,100 distinct CDR3 sequences, with roughly 73% occurring once and the leading ten covering 16%. Treatment of the sample: approximately 11-day PBMC culture with coronavirus spike peptide pools or control peptides (ViraFEST assay). Sequencing was done on a sample of CD4+ T cells from blood, cultured in vitro. The receptors here all came from a human donor who had recovered from COVID-19.

The chain has TRBV30 and TRBJ1-5, with D possibly being TRBD1 (5 bases). The germline V gene has CDR1 GTSNPN and CDR2 SVGIG (reference sequence). V lost 3 bases and J lost 4, with 22 bases in between. CDR3 size: 17 residues. The CDR3 nucleotides are TGTGCCTGGAGCGAAACCTACCAGGGATTTGGGAATCAGCCCCAGCATTTT. Translated: CAWSETYQGFGNQPQHF.

This clonotype is labeled as large (0.1 to 1%). The chain carries TRBV28 and TRBJ1-2, with unresolved D. V was trimmed by 9 bases and J by 4 bases, leaving 21 bases between them. The CDR3 loop spans 15 amino acids. Germline CDR1 reads MDHEN; CDR2 reads SYDVKM. In DNA form, the CDR3 reads TGTGCCAGTCAGTCCCCAAATGGAGAGTCCTATGGCTACACCTTC. It encodes CASQSPNGESYGYTF.

The chain links TRBV20-1 to TRBJ1-2; D gene ambiguous. The CDR3 loop spans 13 amino acids. Germline V CDR1 and CDR2: DFQATT, SNEGSKA (reference sequence). Trimming took off 1 base at V and 3 bases at J, with 9 bases between the two ends. The DNA for the CDR3 is TGCAGTGCTAGAGGAGACGGGGACTATGGCTACACCTTC. The encoded protein is CSARGDGDYGYTF.

The chain links TRBV7-2 to TRBJ2-7, with no clear D. The ends were cut back, 1 base at V and 6 bases at J, with 7 bases in the middle. The germline gives CDR1 SGHTA, CDR2 FQGNSA. The CDR3 extends over 12 amino acids. CDR3 coding DNA: TGTGCCAGCAGCTTAGGCAGAGGCGAGCAGTACTTC. This gives the protein CASSLGRGEQYF.

The V gene is TRBV6-2 or TRBV6-3, the J gene TRBJ1-2; a weak D match, TRBD1 (6 bases). Germline assignment: CDR1 MNHEY and CDR2 SVGEGT. There are 14 residues in the CDR3. Trimming stripped 6 bases from V and 4 bases from J, with 15 bases between. The CDR3 region has the DNA TGTGCCAGCAGCCCCGGACAGACGGTCTATGGCTACACCTTC. Its protein product is CASSPGQTVYGYTF.

Sample share makes this clonotype large. The CDR3 DNA follows: TGCAGTGCTAGAGTTTCGGGCCCCAGGGTCTACACCTTC. This sequence encodes CSARVSGPRVYTF. The J gene is TRBJ1-2, the V gene TRBV20-1, with D maybe TRBD1 (5 bases). The V and J ends lost 1 base and 10 bases respectively, with 16 bases between them. The germline V gene has CDR1 DFQATT and CDR2 SNEGSKA (reference sequence). The CDR3 loop spans 13 amino acids.

The chain employs TRBV6-5 and TRBJ1-1, with 7 positions matching TRBD1. Trimming cost V 1 base and J 1 base; bases outside gene matches: 3. The CDR3 contains 15 residues. CDR1 MNHEY and CDR2 SVGAGI come from the germline V gene. The CDR3 is CASSYWGQQNTEAFF. CDR3 sequence (DNA): TGTGCCAGCAGTTACTGGGGACAGCAGAACACTGAAGCTTTCTTT.

Only one count was recorded for this clonotype. This chain joins TRBV28 and TRBJ1-5; D gene ambiguous. V lost 3 bases to trimming and J lost 6 bases, with 15 bases between them. CDR1 MDHEN and CDR2 SYDVKM come from the germline V gene. The CDR3 has 15 amino acids. This CDR3 reads CASSFQQHRRQPQHF. The CDR3, as DNA: TGTGCCAGCAGTTTTCAGCAACATCGGCGTCAGCCCCAGCATTTT.

This rearrangement joins TRBV2 to TRBJ1-2, with D uncertain. Germline lookup yields CDR1 SNHLY and CDR2 FYNNEI. The CDR3 is 13 amino acids. V dropped 6 bases and J dropped 4 bases, with 12 bases sitting between them. In DNA form, the CDR3 reads TGTGCCAGCAGAGTCACGGAATTCTATGGCTACACCTTC. Encoded protein: CASRVTEFYGYTF.